Listed below are T cell receptor beta chains from one sample, sequenced in a study of CD8+ T cells in alopecia areata. Assay used: immunoSEQ multiplex PCR; TCRdb lists only in-frame clones, some missing. The sample has roughly 210,000 clones; approximately 47% are singletons. The sequencing used CD4+ T cells sorted from blood, collected at approximately week 36, from a patient treated with tofacitinib. These receptors were taken from a human donor with alopecia areata. Both conserved end residues are part of each CDR3. D genes are given only for firm matches. Where a row states a size, it is once, few, many or the class of an expanded clone; other rows omit it.

. TRBJ1-1 . TRBV29-1 14 TGCAGCGTTGATCAAGGGGGGGGTTACACTGAAGCTTTCTTT CSVDQGGGYTEAFF
. TRBJ1-1 . TRBV25-1 14 TGTGCCAGCAGTGATTCGTTAGGGTTATTAGAGGCTTTCTTT CASSDSLGLLEAFF
few TRBJ2-4 . TRBV7-2 15 TGTGCCAGCAGCCTCCGACTTGGGGGTTTAAACATTCAGTACTTC CASSLRLGGLNIQYF
. TRBJ1-2 . TRBV7-2 12 TGTGCCAGCAGCTTATCAGGGTATGGCTACACCTTC CASSLSGYGYTF
once TRBJ2-5 . TRBV29-1 11 TGCAGCGTTGATCCCGGAGAGACCCAGTACTTC CSVDPGETQYF
. TRBJ2-1 TRBD2 TRBV9 17 TGTGCCAGCAGCGTAGATGGTTGGACTAGCGGGAATGGGGAGCAGTTCTTC CASSVDGWTSGNGEQFF
. TRBJ1-1 TRBD1 TRBV29-1 13 TGCAGCGTCCGGGGACAGGGTTTTACTGAAGCTTTCTTT CSVRGQGFTEAFF
. TRBJ2-3 TRBD2 TRBV29-1 15 TGCAGCGTGGATGGGTCTAGCGGGAGCCCAGATACGCAGTATTTT CSVDGSSGSPDTQYF
few TRBJ2-2 . TRBV5-1 17 TGCGCCAGCAGCTTGGTTTCCGGGAGCTTGGGCACCGGGGAGCTGTTTTTT CASSLVSGSLGTGELFF
few TRBJ2-3 . TRBV30 14 TGTGCCTGGAGTGTAATTCCCAACACAGATACGCAGTATTTT CAWSVIPNTDTQYF
. TRBJ2-3 . TRBV7-2 12 TGTGCCAGCAGCTTAGGACAGAATACGCAGTATTTT CASSLGQNTQYF
. TRBJ2-7 TRBD1 TRBV4-2 16 TGTGCCAGCAGCCAAGCCCGGACAGGGGGCTCCTACGAGCAGTACTTC CASSQARTGGSYEQYF
. TRBJ2-7 TRBD1 TRBV29-1 16 TGCAGCGTTGAAGATCTAAGGGGACAGGGGTCCTACGAGCAGTACTTC CSVEDLRGQGSYEQYF
. TRBJ1-2 . TRBV14 15 TGTGCCAGCAGCCAAGGCGGCCCCAAGGCGGCCGGCTACACCTTC CASSQGGPKAAGYTF
few TRBJ2-7 TRBD2 TRBV11-1 13 TGTGCCAGCAGCTCGGGACTAGCGTACGAGCAGTACTTC CASSSGLAYEQYF
many TRBJ2-3 TRBD2 TRBV14 15 TGTGCCAGCAGCCAAGGATGGCGGGAGGGAGATACGCAGTATTTT CASSQGWREGDTQYF
few TRBJ2-5 TRBD2 TRBV29-1 15 TGCAGCGTCCTATTGACTAGCGGGAGTAGCGAGACCCAGTACTTC CSVLLTSGSSETQYF
. TRBJ2-4 . TRBV20-1 10 TGCAGTGCTACCAGCAACATTCAGTACTTC CSATSNIQYF
. TRBJ1-2 . TRBV4-1 11 TGCGCCAGCAGCCAAAAGGGAGTCTACACCTTC CASSQKGVYTF
few TRBJ2-3 . TRBV10-3 15 TGTGCCCTACGGGGCGGGCCATCCAACACAGATACGCAGTATTTT CALRGGPSNTDTQYF
. TRBJ2-7 . TRBV4-1 14 TGCGCCAGCAGCCCACCAGGACTCGTCAGGGAGCAGTACTTC CASSPPGLVREQYF
few TRBJ1-2 . TRBV4-2 13 TGTGCCAGCAGCCAAGCGGGGAACTATGGCTACACCTTC CASSQAGNYGYTF
few TRBJ1-3 . TRBV18 14 TGTGCCAGCTCACAACCAAACTCTGGAAACACCATATATTTT CASSQPNSGNTIYF
few TRBJ2-1 . TRBV19 17 TGTGCCAGTAGTATTGGGCAGGGCGACTTGGGGCTGAATGAGCAGTTCTTC CASSIGQGDLGLNEQFF
. TRBJ2-1 TRBD1 TRBV9 15 TGTGCCAGCAGCCCCCTGGACAGGTCAATTGTAGGACAGTTCTTC CASSPLDRSIVGQFF
. TRBJ1-1 . TRBV5-1 14 TGCGCCAGCAGCTTGATGGGTGGAGACACTGAAGCTTTCTTT CASSLMGGDTEAFF
few TRBJ2-3 . TRBV2 15 TGTGCCAGCAGTGAAGCGTATGGGAGCACAGATACGCAGTATTTT CASSEAYGSTDTQYF
. TRBJ2-3 . TRBV5-1 14 TGCGCCAGCAGCTCAGGGACAAGCACAGATACGCAGTATTTT CASSSGTSTDTQYF
once TRBJ1-2 . TRBV18 14 TGTGCCAGCTCACCACAGAGGGAATCCTATGGCTACACCTTC CASSPQRESYGYTF
. TRBJ2-3 TRBD1 TRBV5-1 13 TGCGCCAGCGGCGTGACAGGGCTGGATACGCAGTATTTT CASGVTGLDTQYF
. TRBJ1-1 . TRBV11-2 12 TGTGCCAGCAGCCCCTGGGGGACTGAAGCTTTCTTT CASSPWGTEAFF
once TRBJ2-7 TRBD1 TRBV29-1 15 TGCAGCGTGGGAAGCCGGGACAGGGGGCCCTACGAGCAGTACTTC CSVGSRDRGPYEQYF
. TRBJ1-1 TRBD1 TRBV15 16 TGTGCCACCAGCAGAGATAAAGGGACAGGGCGGACTGAAGCTTTCTTT CATSRDKGTGRTEAFF
. TRBJ1-2 . TRBV20-1 11 TGCAGTGCTAAGGGGAACTATGGCTACACCTTC CSAKGNYGYTF
. TRBJ1-2 . TRBV15 14 TGTGCCACCAGCTCCCGGACCGTCGGGGGCTATACCGAATTC CATSSRTVGGYTEF
few TRBJ2-5 . TRBV9 14 TGTGCCAGCAGCTTGACAGGGAGGGGAGAGACCCAGTACTTC CASSLTGRGETQYF
. TRBJ2-7 TRBD2 TRBV9 16 TGTGCCAGCAGTACACAGGGACTAGCGGCCACCTACGAGCAGTACTTC CASSTQGLAATYEQYF
. TRBJ2-1 TRBD1 TRBV30 14 TGTGCCTGGAGCGGGGACAGGGGTTTGGATGAGCAGTTCTTC CAWSGDRGLDEQFF
few TRBJ2-1 . TRBV11-2 14 TGTGCCAGCAGCTTAGATAGGGGCTACAATGAGCAGTTCTTC CASSLDRGYNEQFF
few TRBJ2-5 . TRBV15 15 TGTGCCACCAGCAGAGAGGGCGGTCCCCTGGAGACCCAGTACTTC CATSREGGPLETQYF
. TRBJ2-7 . TRBV30 12 TGTGCCTGGAGCACAGGGAACTACGAGCAGTACTTC CAWSTGNYEQYF
. TRBJ1-5 . TRBV30 13 TGTGCCTGGAGTTTGTCAGGCAATCAGCCCCAGCATTTT CAWSLSGNQPQHF
. TRBJ2-3 TRBD2 TRBV6-5 15 TGTGCCAGCAGTTCAGCGGGACTGTTCACAGATACGCAGTATTTT CASSSAGLFTDTQYF
. TRBJ2-5 TRBD2 TRBV4-1 16 TGCGCCAGCAGCCTCCGAACTAGCGAGATGCAAGAGACCCAGTACTTC CASSLRTSEMQETQYF
. TRBJ2-1 . TRBV7-2 13 TGTGCCCAAGCGGCGAGCTCCTACAATGAGCAGTTCTTC CAQAASSYNEQFF
. TRBJ1-2 . TRBV4-3 13 TGCGCCAGCAGCCAAGATAGAGGTTCTGGCTACACCTTC CASSQDRGSGYTF
. TRBJ1-5 . TRBV11-2 14 TGTGCCAGCAGCCACGCGGGAGTCTATCAGCCCCAGCATTTT CASSHAGVYQPQHF
. TRBJ2-6 TRBD1 TRBV5-4 17 TGTGCCAGCAGCATGGGACAGGTGCGGGCCGGGGCCAACGTCCTGACTTTC CASSMGQVRAGANVLTF
. TRBJ2-5 . TRBV5-1 14 TGCGCCAGCAGCTTACAGGGTGAACACGAGACCCAGTACTTC CASSLQGEHETQYF
. TRBJ1-2 . TRBV2 15 TGTGCCAGCAGTGAGCTGAGGGGAGCTAACTATGGCTACACCTTC CASSELRGANYGYTF
once TRBJ1-1 . TRBV2 13 TGTGCCAGCAGTGCGGGAGGGGAAACTGAAGCTTTCTTT CASSAGGETEAFF
few TRBJ2-3 . TRBV19 14 TGTGCCAGTAGTATCGGTGGACCTCCAGATACGCAGTATTTT CASSIGGPPDTQYF
. TRBJ2-2 . TRBV4-1 16 TGCGCCAGCAGCCAAGAGGCATCCAGCGACACCGGGGAGCTGTTTTTT CASSQEASSDTGELFF
few TRBJ2-5 . TRBV5-1 14 TGCGCCAGCAGCCCCGCGACGGGGACAGAGACCCAGTACTTC CASSPATGTETQYF
. TRBJ2-5 TRBD2 TRBV4-1 18 TGCGCCAGCAGCCTTCGGGAAGCGGGGACTACTTACCAAGAGACCCAGTACTTC CASSLREAGTTYQETQYF
once TRBJ1-5 TRBD1 TRBV15 16 TGTGCCACCAGCAGAGTCCGGACAGGGGTTGCCCAGCCCCAGCATTTT CATSRVRTGVAQPQHF
. TRBJ1-2 TRBD1 TRBV29-1 15 TGCAGCGTTGAAGATCTTGGACAGGGAACCTATGGCTACACCTTC CSVEDLGQGTYGYTF
once TRBJ2-7 TRBD2 TRBV7-2 17 TGTGCCAGCAGCCCCAGGACTAGCGGGAGGGCCAGAGGCGAGCAGTACTTC CASSPRTSGRARGEQYF
. TRBJ2-3 TRBD2 TRBV30 17 TGTGCCTGGAGTGTCGACAGGACTAGCGGAAGCACAGATACGCAGTATTTT CAWSVDRTSGSTDTQYF
. TRBJ2-3 . TRBV10-3 14 TGTGCCATCACCGACCCCAACAGAGCGGATACGCAGTATTTT CAITDPNRADTQYF